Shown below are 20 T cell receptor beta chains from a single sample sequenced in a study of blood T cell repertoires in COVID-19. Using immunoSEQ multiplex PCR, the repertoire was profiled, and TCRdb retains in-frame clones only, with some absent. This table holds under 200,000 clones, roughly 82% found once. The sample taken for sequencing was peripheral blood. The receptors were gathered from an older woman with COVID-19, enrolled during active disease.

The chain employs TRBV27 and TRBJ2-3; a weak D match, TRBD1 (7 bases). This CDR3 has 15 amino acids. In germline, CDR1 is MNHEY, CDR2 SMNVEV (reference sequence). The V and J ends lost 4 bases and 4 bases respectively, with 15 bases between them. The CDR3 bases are TGTGCCAGCAGTTCCTGGAGGGGGCGCGCAGATACGCAGTATTTT. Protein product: CASSSWRGRADTQYF.

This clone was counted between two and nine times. The DNA of the CDR3 is TGTGCCAGCTCACCGCTATCCACGGGGTTCAACACTGAAGCTTTCTTT. Its protein product is CASSPLSTGFNTEAFF. The gene calls are TRBV18 and TRBJ1-1; D gene unclear. Germline V gene sequence: CDR1 KGHSH, CDR2 LQKENI. The CDR3 runs to 16 residues. V was cut by 3 bases and J by 2 bases, with 16 bases left in between.

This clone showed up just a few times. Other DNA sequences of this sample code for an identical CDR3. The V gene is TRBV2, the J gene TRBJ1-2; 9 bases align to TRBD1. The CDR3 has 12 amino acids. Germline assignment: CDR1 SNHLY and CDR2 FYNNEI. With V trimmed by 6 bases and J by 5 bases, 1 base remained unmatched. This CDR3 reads CASRGTGYGYTF. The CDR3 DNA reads TGTGCCAGCAGAGGGACAGGGTATGGCTACACCTTC.

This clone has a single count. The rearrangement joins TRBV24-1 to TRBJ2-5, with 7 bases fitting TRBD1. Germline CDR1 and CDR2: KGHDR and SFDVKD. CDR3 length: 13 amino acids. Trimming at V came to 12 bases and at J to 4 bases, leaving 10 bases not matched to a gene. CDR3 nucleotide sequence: TGTGCCTCTCTACTCCGGGACAGAGAGACCCAGTACTTC. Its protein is CASLLRDRETQYF.

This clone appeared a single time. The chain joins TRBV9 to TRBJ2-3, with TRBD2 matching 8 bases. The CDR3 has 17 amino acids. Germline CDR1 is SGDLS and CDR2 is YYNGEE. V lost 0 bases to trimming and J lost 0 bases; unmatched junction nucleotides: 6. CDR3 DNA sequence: TGTGCCAGCAGCGTAGGGGCGGGAGGATCTAGCACAGATACGCAGTATTTT. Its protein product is CASSVGAGGSSTDTQYF.

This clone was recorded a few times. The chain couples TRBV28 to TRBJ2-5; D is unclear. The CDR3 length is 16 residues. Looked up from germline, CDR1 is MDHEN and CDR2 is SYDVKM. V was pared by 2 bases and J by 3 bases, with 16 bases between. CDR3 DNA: TGTGCCAGCAGTTTAACTGGGCAAGTACAAGAAGAGACCCAGTACTTC. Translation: CASSLTGQVQEETQYF.

The chain's CDR3 is CASRPGTSRMETQYF. The CDR3 nucleotides are TGCGCCAGCAGACCCGGGACTAGCCGGATGGAGACCCAGTACTTC. V gene TRBV5-1 combines with J gene TRBJ2-5; 9 nucleotides line up with TRBD2. Germline V lookup: CDR1 SGHRS, CDR2 YFSETQ. The V gene end was trimmed by 5 bases and the J gene end by 5 bases; junction bases not matched to a gene: 10. The CDR3 is 15 residues long.

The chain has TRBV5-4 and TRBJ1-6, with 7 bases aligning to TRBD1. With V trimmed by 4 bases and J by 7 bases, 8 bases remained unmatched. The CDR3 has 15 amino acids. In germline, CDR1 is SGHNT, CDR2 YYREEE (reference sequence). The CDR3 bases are TGTGCCAGCAGCACCTCCGGGACAGAGAATTCACCCCTCCACTTT. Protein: CASSTSGTENSPLHF.

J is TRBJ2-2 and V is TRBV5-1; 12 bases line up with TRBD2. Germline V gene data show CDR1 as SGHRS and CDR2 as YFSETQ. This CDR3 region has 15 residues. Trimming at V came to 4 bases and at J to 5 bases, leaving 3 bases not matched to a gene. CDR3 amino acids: CASSPSGGATGELFF. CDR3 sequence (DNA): TGCGCCAGCAGCCCTAGCGGGGGGGCTACCGGGGAGCTGTTTTTT.

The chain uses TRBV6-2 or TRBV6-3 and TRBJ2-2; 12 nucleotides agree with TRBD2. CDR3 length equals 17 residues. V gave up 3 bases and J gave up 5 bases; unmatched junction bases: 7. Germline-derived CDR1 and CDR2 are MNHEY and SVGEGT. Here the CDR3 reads CASSYLAGGPKTGELFF. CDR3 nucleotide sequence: TGTGCCAGCAGTTATCTAGCGGGAGGGCCAAAGACCGGGGAGCTGTTTTTT.

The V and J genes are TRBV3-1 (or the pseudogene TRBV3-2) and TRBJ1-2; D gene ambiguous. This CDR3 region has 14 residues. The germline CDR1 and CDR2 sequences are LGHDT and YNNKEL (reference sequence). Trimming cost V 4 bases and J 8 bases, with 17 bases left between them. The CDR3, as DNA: TGTGCCAGCAGCCCGAATTGGCCCGGCAGGGGCTACACCTTC. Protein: CASSPNWPGRGYTF.

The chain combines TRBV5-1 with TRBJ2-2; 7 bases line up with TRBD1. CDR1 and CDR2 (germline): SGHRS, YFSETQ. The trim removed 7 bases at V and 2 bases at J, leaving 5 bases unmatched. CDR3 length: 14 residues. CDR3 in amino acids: CASSWTGNTGELFF. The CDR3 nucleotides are TGCGCCAGCTCCTGGACAGGAAACACCGGGGAGCTGTTTTTT.

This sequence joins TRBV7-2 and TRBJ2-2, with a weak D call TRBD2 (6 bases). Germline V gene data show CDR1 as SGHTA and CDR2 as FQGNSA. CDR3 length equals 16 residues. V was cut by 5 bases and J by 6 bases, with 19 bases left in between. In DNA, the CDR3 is TGTGCCAGCAGCGTAAACGGGCAGGGCGGGGCCGGGGAGCTGTTTTTT. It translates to CASSVNGQGGAGELFF.

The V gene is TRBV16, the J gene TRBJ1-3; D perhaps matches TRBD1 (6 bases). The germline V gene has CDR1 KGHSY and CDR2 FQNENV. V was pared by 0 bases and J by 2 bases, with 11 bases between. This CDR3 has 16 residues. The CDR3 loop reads CASSQSGGRTGNTIYF. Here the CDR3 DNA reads TGTGCCAGCAGCCAATCTGGGGGCAGGACTGGAAACACCATATATTTT.

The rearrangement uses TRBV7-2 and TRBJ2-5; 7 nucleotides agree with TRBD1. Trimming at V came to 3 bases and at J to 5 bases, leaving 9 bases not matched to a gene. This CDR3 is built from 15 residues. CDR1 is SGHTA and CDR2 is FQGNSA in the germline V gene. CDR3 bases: TGTGCCAGCAGCTTGCAAGACAGGGTCGGGGAGACCCAGTACTTC. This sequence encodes CASSLQDRVGETQYF.

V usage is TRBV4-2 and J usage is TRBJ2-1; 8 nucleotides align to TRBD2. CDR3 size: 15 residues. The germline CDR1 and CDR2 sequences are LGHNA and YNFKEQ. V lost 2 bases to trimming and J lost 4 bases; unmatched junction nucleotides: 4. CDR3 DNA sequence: TGTGCCAGCAGCCAAAATCCTAGCGGGTACAATGAGCAGTTCTTC. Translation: CASSQNPSGYNEQFF.

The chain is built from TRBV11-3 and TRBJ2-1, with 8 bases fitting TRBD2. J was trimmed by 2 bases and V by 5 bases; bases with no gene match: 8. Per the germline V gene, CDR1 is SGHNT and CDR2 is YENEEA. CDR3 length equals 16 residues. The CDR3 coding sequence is TGTGCCAGCAGCGCCCACAGCGGGAGACCCTACAATGAGCAGTTCTTC. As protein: CASSAHSGRPYNEQFF.

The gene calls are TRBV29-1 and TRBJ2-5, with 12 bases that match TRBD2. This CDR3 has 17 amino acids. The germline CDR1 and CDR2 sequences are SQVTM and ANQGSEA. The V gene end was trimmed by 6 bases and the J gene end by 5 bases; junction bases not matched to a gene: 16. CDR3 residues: CSVTTQGLAGKRETQYF. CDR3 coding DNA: TGCAGCGTCACCACCCAAGGACTAGCGGGAAAGCGTGAGACCCAGTACTTC.

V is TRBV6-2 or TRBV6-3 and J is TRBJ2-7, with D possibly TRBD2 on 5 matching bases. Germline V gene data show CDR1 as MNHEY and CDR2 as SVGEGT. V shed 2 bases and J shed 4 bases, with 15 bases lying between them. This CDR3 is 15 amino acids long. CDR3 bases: TGTGCCAGCAGTTACCCGGAGGCAAGAAATTACGAGCAGTACTTC. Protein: CASSYPEARNYEQYF.

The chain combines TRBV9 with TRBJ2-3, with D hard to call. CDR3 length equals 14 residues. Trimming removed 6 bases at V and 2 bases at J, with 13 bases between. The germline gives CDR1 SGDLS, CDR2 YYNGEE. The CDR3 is CASTRMESTDTQYF. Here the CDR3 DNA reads TGTGCCAGCACCCGGATGGAGTCCACAGATACGCAGTATTTT.